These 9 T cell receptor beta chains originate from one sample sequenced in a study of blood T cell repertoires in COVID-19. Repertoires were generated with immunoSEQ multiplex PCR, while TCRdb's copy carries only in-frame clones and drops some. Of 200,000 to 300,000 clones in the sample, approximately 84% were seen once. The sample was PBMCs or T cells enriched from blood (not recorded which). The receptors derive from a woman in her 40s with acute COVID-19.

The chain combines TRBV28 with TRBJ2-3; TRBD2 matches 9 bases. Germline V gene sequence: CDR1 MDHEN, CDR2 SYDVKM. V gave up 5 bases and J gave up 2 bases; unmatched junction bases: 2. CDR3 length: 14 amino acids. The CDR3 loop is CASSPSGDTDTQYF. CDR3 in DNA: TGTGCCAGCAGTCCTAGCGGGGACACAGATACGCAGTATTTT.

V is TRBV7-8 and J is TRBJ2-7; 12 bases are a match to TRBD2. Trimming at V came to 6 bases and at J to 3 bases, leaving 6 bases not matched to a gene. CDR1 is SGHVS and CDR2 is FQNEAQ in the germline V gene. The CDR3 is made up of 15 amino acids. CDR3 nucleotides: TGTGCCAGCAGACTGTCGACTAGCGGGGGCTACGAGCAGTACTTC. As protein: CASRLSTSGGYEQYF.

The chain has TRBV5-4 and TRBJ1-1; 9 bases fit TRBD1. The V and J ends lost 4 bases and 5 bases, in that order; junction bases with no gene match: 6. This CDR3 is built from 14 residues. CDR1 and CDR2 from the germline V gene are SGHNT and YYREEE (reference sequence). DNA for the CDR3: TGTGCCAGCAGCCTATGGACAGGGGAAACTGAAGCTTTCTTT. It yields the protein CASSLWTGETEAFF.

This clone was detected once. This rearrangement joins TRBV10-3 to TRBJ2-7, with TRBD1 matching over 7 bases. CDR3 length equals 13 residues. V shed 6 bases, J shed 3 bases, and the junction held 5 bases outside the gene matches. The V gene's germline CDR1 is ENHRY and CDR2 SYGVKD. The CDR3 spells CAISRGQDYEQYF. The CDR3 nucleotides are TGTGCCATCAGCCGAGGACAGGACTACGAGCAGTACTTC.

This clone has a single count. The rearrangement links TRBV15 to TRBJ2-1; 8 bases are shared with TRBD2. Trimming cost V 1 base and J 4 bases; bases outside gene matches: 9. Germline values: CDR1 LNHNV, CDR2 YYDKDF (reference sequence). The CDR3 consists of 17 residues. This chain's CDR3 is CATSRGRREVPYNEQFF. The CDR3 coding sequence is TGTGCCACCAGCAGAGGAAGGCGGGAGGTACCATACAATGAGCAGTTCTTC.

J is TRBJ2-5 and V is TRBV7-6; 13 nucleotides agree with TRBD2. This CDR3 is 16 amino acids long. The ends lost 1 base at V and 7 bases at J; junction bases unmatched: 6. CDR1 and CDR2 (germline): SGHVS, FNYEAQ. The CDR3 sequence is CASSLEGTSGMGTQYF. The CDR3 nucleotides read TGTGCCAGCAGCTTAGAGGGGACTAGCGGGATGGGGACCCAGTACTTC.

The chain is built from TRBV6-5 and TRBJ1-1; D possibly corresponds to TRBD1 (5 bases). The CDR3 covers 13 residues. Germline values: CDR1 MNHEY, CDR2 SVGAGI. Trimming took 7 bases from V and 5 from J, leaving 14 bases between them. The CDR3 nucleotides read TGTGCCAGCATCAACGGTGGGGGGACTGAAGCTTTCTTT. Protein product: CASINGGGTEAFF.

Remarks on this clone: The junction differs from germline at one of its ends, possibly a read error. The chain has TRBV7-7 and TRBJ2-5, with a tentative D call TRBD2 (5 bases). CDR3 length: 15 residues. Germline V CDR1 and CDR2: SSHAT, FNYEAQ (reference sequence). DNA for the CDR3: TGTGCTAGCAGCTTAGGTGCCGGGGTTCAAGAGACCCAGTACTTC. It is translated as CASSLGAGVQETQYF.

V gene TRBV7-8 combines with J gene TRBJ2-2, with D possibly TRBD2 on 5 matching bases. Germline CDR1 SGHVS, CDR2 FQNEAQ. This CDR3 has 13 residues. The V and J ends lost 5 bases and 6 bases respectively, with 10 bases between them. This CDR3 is CASSPLESGELFF. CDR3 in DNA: TGTGCCAGCAGCCCACTAGAGTCCGGGGAGCTGTTTTTT.